A selection of T cell receptor beta chains follows, all from one sample in a study of tumor and adjacent non-tumor tissue in lung cancer. A single record per CDR3 protein comes from TCRdb applying MiXCR to the multiplex PCR reads. The sample contains about 44,000 distinct CDR3 sequences, around 62% of which appear only once. Material for sequencing was distant non-tumor lung tissue. The receptors shown here come from a middle-aged woman with non-small cell lung cancer. Both conserved end residues are part of each CDR3. Each record gives: J gene, D gene, V gene, clone size, CDR3 protein, CDR3 DNA. The D gene is left open where the match is weak. Some rows mark clone size as missing; the rest say once, few, many or name a class of expanded clone.

TRBJ1-6	NA	TRBV11-2	NA	CASNQRRNSALHF	TGTGCCAGCAACCAAAGGAGGAATTCAGCCCTCCACTTT
TRBJ2-1	TRBD2	TRBV11-2	NA	CASNLRTSEVHDEQFF	TGTGCCAGCAATTTACGGACTAGCGAGGTACACGATGAGCAGTTCTTC
TRBJ1-1	NA	TRBV12-3/TRBV12-4	many	CASSFRLDGTEAFF	TGTGCCAGCAGTTTTCGACTTGATGGCACTGAAGCTTTCTTT
TRBJ1-5	NA	TRBV19	few	CASSIEGYNQPQHF	TGTGCCAGTAGTATTGAGGGGTACAATCAGCCCCAGCATTTT
TRBJ1-3	NA	TRBV11-2	NA	CASEPHGSSGNTIYF	TGTGCCAGCGAACCTCATGGCAGCTCTGGAAACACCATATACTTT
TRBJ2-1	TRBD2	TRBV25-1	NA	CTSKTGGSREQFF	TGTACCAGCAAAACTGGCGGGAGTCGTGAGCAGTTCTTC
TRBJ2-3	TRBD2	TRBV4-2	NA	CASSTEGLAGGRGTDTQYF	TGTGCTAGCAGCACGGAGGGACTAGCGGGGGGCCGAGGGACAGATACGCAGTATTTT
TRBJ2-1	NA	TRBV11-3	NA	CASSPRARNSYNELFF	TGTGCCAGCAGCCCAAGAGCTAGGAACTCCTACAATGAGCTGTTCTTC
TRBJ2-1	TRBD1	TRBV11-1	NA	CTSSVGPGQWHNKQFF	TGTACCAGCAGCGTAGGACCGGGACAGTGGCACAATAAGCAGTTCTTC
TRBJ1-2	NA	TRBV12-3/TRBV12-4	many	CASRPGYYGYTF	TGTGCCAGCAGGCCCGGGTACTATGGCTACACCTTC
TRBJ1-4	TRBD1	TRBV7-9	NA	CASSRSSGGEKLFF	TGTGCCAGCAGCCGATCTTCAGGGGGGGAAAAACTGTTTTTT
TRBJ2-7	TRBD2	TRBV6-5	NA	CASSPRPSGGGVEQYF	TGTGCCAGCAGTCCTCGCCCTAGCGGTGGAGGGGTGGAGCAGTACTTC
TRBJ2-7	NA	TRBV4-2	NA	CASSQDAALHGLEQYF	TGTGCCAGCAGCCAAGACGCCGCTCTACATGGACTCGAGCAGTACTTC
TRBJ2-7	NA	TRBV5-1	NA	CASSLRERAYEQYF	TGCGCCAGCAGCTTAAGGGAGAGGGCCTACGAGCAGTACTTC
TRBJ2-1	NA	TRBV11-2	NA	CANSSLVIYDEQFF	TGTGCCAACAGCTCCTTAGTAATCTACGATGAGCAGTTCTTC
TRBJ2-1	TRBD2	TRBV28	NA	CASSTLAAYNEQLF	TGTGCCAGCAGTACACTAGCGGCTTACAATGAGCAGCTCTTC
TRBJ2-3	NA	TRBV4-1	many	CASSQRELSTDTQYF	TGCGCCAGCAGCCAGAGGGAGCTAAGCACAGATACGCAGTATTTT
TRBJ1-5	NA	TRBV19	few	CASSIRTMLTDSNQPQHF	TGTGCCAGTAGTATTCGGACGATGCTGACAGATAGCAATCAGCCCCAGCATTTT
TRBJ1-1	NA	TRBV6-5	once	CASSNGPTQEASF	TGTGCCAGCAGCAACGGGCCAACTCAAGAAGCTTCCTTT
TRBJ2-7	TRBD1	TRBV19	NA	CATQWTGGIYEQYF	TGTGCCACCCAATGGACAGGGGGCATTTACGAGCAGTACTTC
TRBJ2-5	NA	TRBV5-1	NA	CASSLDQETQHF	TGCGCCAGCAGCTTGGACCAAGAGACCCAGCACTTC
TRBJ2-7	NA	TRBV10-2	many	CASSGVSSYERYF	TGCGCCAGCAGTGGTGTTAGCTCCTACGAGCGGTACTTC
TRBJ2-6	NA	TRBV18	few	CASSPGSGANVLTF	TGTGCCAGCTCACCCGGCTCTGGGGCCAACGTCCTGACTTTC
TRBJ1-5	NA	TRBV29-1	few	CSATGRYKTDTQHF	TGCAGCGCCACAGGGAGGTATAAGACAGATACGCAGCATTTT
TRBJ1-2	NA	TRBV4-1	NA	CASGKRATYGYTF	TGCGCCAGCGGCAAGCGGGCTACCTATGGCTACACCTTC
TRBJ2-5	NA	TRBV10-3	NA	CAISSREGEAQYF	TGTGCCATCAGTTCGAGAGAGGGGGAGGCCCAGTACTTC
TRBJ2-6	NA	TRBV4-1	NA	CASGHGTGPSGANVLTF	TGCGCCAGCGGCCACGGGACCGGTCCTTCTGGGGCCAACGTCCTGACTTTC
TRBJ2-7	NA	TRBV7-2	NA	CASSFPRGGGAEYEQYF	TGTGCCAGCAGCTTCCCGAGAGGGGGGGGGGCCGAGTACGAGCAGTACTTC
TRBJ2-1	NA	TRBV30	many	CAWSVLPGPRQFF	TGTGCCTGGAGTGTACTACCGGGGCCGAGGCAGTTCTTC
TRBJ2-2	NA	TRBV12-3/TRBV12-4	NA	CASKGNTGKLFF	TGTGCCAGCAAGGGAAACACAGGGAAGCTGTTTTTT
TRBJ2-7	NA	TRBV12-3/TRBV12-4	NA	CANSRRQAYEQYF	TGTGCCAACAGTAGGAGACAGGCCTACGAGCAGTACTTC
TRBJ2-1	TRBD2	TRBV20-1	few	CSARSLAGGSYNEQFF	TGCAGTGCTAGATCGCTAGCGGGGGGGTCCTACAATGAGCAGTTCTTC
TRBJ2-7	NA	TRBV20-1	NA	CSTSFLAYEQYF	TGCAGTACTAGTTTCTTGGCCTACGAGCAGTACTTC
TRBJ2-3	NA	TRBV28	NA	CASTLMVDQPQYF	TGTGCCAGCACTTTAATGGTGGATCAGCCCCAGTATTTT
TRBJ1-5	NA	TRBV11-2	NA	CASSFSGWHPQHF	TGTGCTAGCAGCTTCTCAGGGTGGCATCCCCAGCATTTT
TRBJ1-6	NA	TRBV20-1	NA	CCARVGLGNSPLHF	TGCTGTGCTAGAGTGGGACTGGGTAATTCACCCCTCCACTTT
TRBJ2-1	TRBD2	TRBV7-9	NA	CASSGSGSSYNEQLF	TGTGCCAGCAGTGGTAGCGGGAGCTCCTACAATGAGCAGTTATTC
TRBJ1-5	NA	TRBV11-2	NA	CASGSNSMTQHF	TGTGCCAGTGGCTCTAACTCAATGACCCAGCATTTT
TRBJ2-1	NA	TRBV11-1	NA	CASSPGASRTYDEQFF	TGTGCCAGCAGCCCGGGGGCTAGCCGCACATACGATGAGCAGTTCTTC
TRBJ1-1	NA	TRBV21-1	NA	CVSSKGLIFSNTEAFF	TGTGTCAGTAGCAAAGGACTCATCTTTTCGAACACTGAAGCTTTCTTT
TRBJ2-1	TRBD2	TRBV5-1	NA	CASSLNGGRGINEQFF	TGCGCCAGCAGCTTGAATGGTGGGCGGGGGATCAATGAGCAGTTCTTC
TRBJ1-5	NA	TRBV13	NA	CASSLGGRDRDQPQHF	TGTGCCAGCAGCTTAGGGGGACGGGATAGAGATCAGCCCCAGCATTTT
TRBJ2-1	NA	TRBV11-3	NA	CASSPRPRRSYNERLF	TGTGCCAGCAGCCCAAGACCTAGGAGATCCTACAATGAGCGGTTATTC
TRBJ1-2	NA	TRBV13	many	CASSRGTSTSGYGYTF	TGTGCCAGCAGCCGCGGGACCTCTACATCCGGATATGGCTACACCTTC
TRBJ2-1	NA	TRBV29-1	NA	CSGAGGLGMDEQFF	TGCAGCGGCGCGGGTGGGCTAGGGATGGATGAGCAGTTCTTC
TRBJ2-3	NA	TRBV20-1	NA	CSASSGFTDMQYF	TGCAGTGCTAGTAGCGGTTTCACAGATATGCAGTATTTT
TRBJ2-1	NA	TRBV4-2	many	CASSQVGGEQFF	TGTGCCAGCAGCCAAGTTGGGGGGGAGCAGTTCTTC
TRBJ2-7	NA	TRBV6-5	medium-sized	CASSRAPLVQYF	TGTGCCAGCAGTCGGGCCCCTCTCGTGCAGTACTTC
TRBJ2-1	TRBD1	TRBV29-1	NA	CSVRQGADNEQFF	TGCAGCGTTCGACAGGGGGCTGACAATGAGCAGTTCTTC
TRBJ2-5	NA	TRBV6-5	NA	CASCARGGLVDTQYF	TGTGCCAGCTGTGCGCGTGGGGGGCTGGTGGATACCCAGTACTTC
TRBJ2-2	NA	TRBV20-1	NA	CCARDLGVGGELFF	TGCTGTGCTAGAGATCTGGGTGTCGGCGGGGAGCTGTTTTTT